This paragraph reports one TCR beta chain. The target antigen is unknown. The sample holds other DNA sequences that translate to the same CDR3. 13 Jbeta primers and 60 Vbeta primers were used for the PCR. Sequenced by immunoSEQ multiplex PCR; TCRdb stores in-frame clones only, minus some. The sample holds some 92,000 clones, 75% to 85% seen once. The entry originates in a study of cytomegalovirus exposure and HLA in healthy donors. Whole-study findings and limits: The study recorded 150 to 200 TCR beta chains that were cytomegalovirus-associated. What was likely a sequencing artifact was a cluster of highly shared sequence variants. In vitro experiments confirmed that a few CMV-associated chains were specific for CMV antigens.

Sequenced material: PBMCs. The TCR sequence derives from a man between 18 and 29 years old in good health and CMV-seropositive.

The CDR3 spells CASSEGGQGNYGYTF. CDR3 DNA: TGTGCCAGCAGTGAAGGGGGTCAGGGAAACTATGGCTACACCTTC. The rearrangement joins TRBV2 to TRBJ1-2, with D perhaps TRBD1 (5 bases). Germline loops: CDR1 SNHLY, CDR2 FYNNEI. CDR3 length equals 15 residues. Between the trimmed V and J ends, which lost 1 base and 2 bases, there was a span of 11 bases.